The rows below give T cell receptor beta chains drawn from one sample of a study of patients and donors after allogeneic stem cell transplantation. TCRdb called the RT-PCR reads again in MiXCR, with one record for every CDR3 protein. The table lists about 39,000 distinct CDR3 sequences, roughly 29% of them singletons. Sequenced input: blood, either unsorted or a sorted T cell fraction (not recorded which). The source is a human donor who was either an allogeneic HSCT recipient or a stem cell or donor lymphocyte infusion donor (not recorded which). It is not recorded whose cells these are; they may come from a transplant donor. CDR3s include the opening cysteine and the closing phenylalanine or tryptophan. Fields, in order: D gene, J gene, V gene, clone size, CDR3 protein, CDR3 DNA. D genes are given only for firm matches. The size of a clone is reported for some rows only, either as once, few or many, or as a class for expanded clones.

>-|TRBJ2-5|TRBV28|-
CASNWPPQGEETQYF
TGTGCCAGCAATTGGCCCCCCCAGGGTGAAGAGACCCAGTACTTC
>-|TRBJ1-4|TRBV7-2|-
CASSLGGANEKLFF
TGTGCCAGCAGCTTAGGGGGGGCTAATGAAAAACTGTTTTTT
>-|TRBJ2-3|TRBV12-3/TRBV12-4|-
CASSVGSSTDTQYF
TGTGCCAGCAGTGTAGGATCTAGCACAGATACGCAGTATTTT
>-|TRBJ1-5|TRBV20-1|-
CSALGSSNQPQHF
TGCAGTGCTTTAGGGAGTAGCAATCAGCCCCAGCATTTT
>-|TRBJ1-1|TRBV6-1|-
CASSLSPGGSTEAFF
TGTGCCAGCAGTCTTTCCCCGGGGGGGAGCACTGAAGCTTTCTTT
>TRBD1|TRBJ2-7|TRBV29-1|-
CSVIQGAAEQYF
TGCAGCGTTATACAGGGGGCGGCGGAGCAGTACTTC
>-|TRBJ1-5|TRBV7-8|-
CASSLEAIFGTASNQPQHF
TGTGCCAGCAGCTTAGAGGCTATATTTGGGACGGCTAGCAATCAGCCCCAGCATTTT
>TRBD2|TRBJ2-1|TRBV27|-
CASSLGGSSYNEQFF
TGTGCCAGCAGTCTGGGGGGGAGCTCCTACAATGAGCAGTTCTTC
>TRBD1|TRBJ2-7|TRBV28|-
CASSLARTGPYEQYF
TGTGCCAGCAGTTTGGCCCGGACAGGTCCCTACGAGCAGTACTTC
>TRBD1|TRBJ2-1|TRBV20-1|few
CSARDSGGPNNEQFF
TGCAGTGCTAGAGATTCAGGGGGCCCAAACAATGAGCAGTTCTTC
>TRBD1|TRBJ1-6|TRBV6-5|many
CASSPGQGALHNSPLHF
TGTGCCAGCAGCCCGGGACAGGGGGCTCTTCATAATTCACCCCTCCACTTT
>-|TRBJ1-1|TRBV3-1|-
CASSRIGGDTEAFF
TGTGCCAGCAGCCGCATCGGGGGGGACACTGAAGCTTTCTTT
>-|TRBJ1-5|TRBV7-8|-
CASSLFPGNYQPQHF
TGTGCCAGCAGCTTATTTCCAGGCAATTATCAGCCCCAGCATTTT
>TRBD1|TRBJ2-3|TRBV4-2|-
CASSRSSRQGNTDTQYF
TGTGCCAGCAGCCGATCCTCCCGACAGGGAAACACAGATACGCAGTATTTT
>TRBD2|TRBJ2-3|TRBV28|-
CASSTWTSGISTDTQYF
TGTGCCAGCAGTACTTGGACTAGCGGGATCAGCACAGATACGCAGTATTTT
>TRBD2|TRBJ2-7|TRBV20-1|-
CSASASGTIFYEQYF
TGCAGTGCTAGCGCCTCCGGGACTATCTTCTACGAGCAGTACTTC
>-|TRBJ1-1|TRBV7-6|many
CASSSTVNTEAFF
TGTGCCAGCAGCTCGACAGTGAACACTGAAGCTTTCTTT
>-|TRBJ1-6|TRBV7-2|many
CASSLTGLKPLHF
TGTGCCAGCAGCTTAACGGGACTCAAACCCCTCCACTTT
>-|TRBJ1-4|TRBV10-3|-
CAISEPGREKLFF
TGTGCCATCAGTGAGCCAGGGAGAGAAAAACTGTTTTTT
>-|TRBJ1-1|TRBV28|-
CASSSGSSVNTEAFF
TGTGCCAGCTCCAGCGGGTCGTCCGTGAACACTGAAGCTTTCTTT
>TRBD1|TRBJ1-3|TRBV5-4|-
CASSFLTGGAPRGNTIYF
TGTGCCAGCAGCTTTCTCACAGGGGGCGCCCCGAGGGGAAACACCATATATTTT
>-|TRBJ1-5|TRBV4-3|-
CASSQDRDSNQPQHF
TGCGCCAGCAGCCAAGATCGGGATAGCAATCAGCCCCAGCATTTT
>-|TRBJ2-5|TRBV5-1|few
CASSLGTDGTQYF
TGCGCCAGCAGCTTGGGGACAGATGGGACCCAGTACTTC
>-|TRBJ1-2|TRBV7-6|few
CASSLPGRYGYTF
TGTGCCAGCAGCCTCCCCGGCCGCTATGGCTACACCTTC
>-|TRBJ1-3|TRBV7-2|few
CASSLGVGTGNTIYF
TGTGCCAGCAGCTTGGGGGTGGGAACTGGAAACACCATATATTTT
>TRBD1|TRBJ2-4|TRBV7-2|-
CASSQWDSRAKNIQHF
TGTGCCAGCAGCCAATGGGACAGTAGAGCCAAAAACATTCAGCACTTC
>-|TRBJ1-2|TRBV3-1|-
CASSQGRVRGSNYGYTF
TGTGCCAGCAGCCAAGGGAGGGTTAGGGGCTCTAACTATGGCTACACCTTC
>-|TRBJ2-7|TRBV6-5|-
CASSYSQTGTFFEQYF
TGTGCCAGCAGTTACTCACAGACAGGTACCTTTTTCGAGCAGTACTTC
>-|TRBJ1-2|TRBV24-1|-
CATSDSRRNGYTF
TGTGCCACCAGTGATTCCCGGCGAAACGGCTACACCTTC
>-|TRBJ1-1|TRBV7-2|few
CASSLGQAMNTEAFF
TGTGCCAGCAGCTTAGGACAGGCCATGAACACTGAAGCTTTCTTT
>-|TRBJ1-5|TRBV18|once
CASSLDRPEVFNQPQHF
TGTGCCAGCTCACTAGACAGGCCTGAGGTGTTCAATCAGCCCCAGCATTTT
>-|TRBJ1-2|TRBV5-5|many
CASSLAHYGYTF
TGTGCCAGCAGCTTGGCCCACTATGGCTACACCTTC
>-|TRBJ2-1|TRBV7-9|-
CASSLVAEQFF
TGTGCCAGCAGCTTAGTAGCGGAGCAGTTCTTC
>-|TRBJ2-1|TRBV12-3/TRBV12-4|-
CASSLPGWLEQFF
TGTGCCAGCAGTTTACCAGGGTGGCTTGAGCAGTTCTTC
>-|TRBJ2-2|TRBV5-1|-
CASSILPSGSNTGELFF
TGCGCCAGCAGCATTCTACCTAGTGGATCGAACACCGGGGAGCTGTTTTTT